These T cell receptor beta chains were read from a single sample in a study of cytomegalovirus exposure and HLA in healthy donors. This table comes from immunoSEQ multiplex PCR, and its TCRdb copy is limited to in-frame clones, with some not included. The sample lists 98,000 or so clones, roughly a tenth occurring once. Sequenced material: PBMCs. These receptors were taken from a man aged 35-49 years in good health and CMV-seropositive. Both conserved end residues are part of each CDR3. D genes are given only for firm matches. Not all rows give a size; the values are once, few, many and, for expanded clones, a class.

D gene	J gene	clone size	V gene	CDR3 DNA	CDR3 protein
NA	TRBJ2-3	NA	TRBV19	TGTGCCAGTAGTGGCGCCACAGGGTTAAGAGATACGCAGTATTTT	CASSGATGLRDTQYF
TRBD1	TRBJ1-5	NA	TRBV27	TGTGCCAGCAGTTTTCAGTACAGGGGAGATCAGCCCCAGCATTTT	CASSFQYRGDQPQHF
NA	TRBJ1-3	few	TRBV2	TGTGCCAGCAGTGACAGGGTTGACTCTGGAAACACCATATATTTT	CASSDRVDSGNTIYF
NA	TRBJ1-4	few	TRBV4-1	TGCGCCAGCAGCCTGGCGGGAAAGCCGTTTTTT	CASSLAGKPFF
NA	TRBJ1-5	few	TRBV18	TGTGCCAGCTCACCAGTTCTGACTAAAGAGGAGCCCCAGCATTTT	CASSPVLTKEEPQHF
NA	TRBJ1-1	few	TRBV28	TGTGCCAGCAGTTTAAGGTCTCTAGCTGAAGCTTTCTTT	CASSLRSLAEAFF
TRBD1	TRBJ2-7	NA	TRBV7-6	TGTGCCAGCAGCTCGGACAGGGGGCTTCTCGAGCAGTACTTC	CASSSDRGLLEQYF
TRBD1	TRBJ2-7	NA	TRBV9	TGTGCCAGCAGCGTCTGGGACAGGGGTTACGAGCAGTACTTC	CASSVWDRGYEQYF
TRBD2	TRBJ2-7	few	TRBV6-5	TGTGCCAGCAGTTACTCCAGGCTAGCGGGAACCTACGAGCAGTACTTC	CASSYSRLAGTYEQYF
TRBD2	TRBJ2-1	few	TRBV9	TGTGCCAGCAGCCCTAATCCTCGACTAGCGGGATACAATGAGCAGTTCTTC	CASSPNPRLAGYNEQFF
TRBD2	TRBJ2-3	NA	TRBV14	TGTGCCAGCAGCTTGGGACTAGCGGGAGTGGCAGATACGCAGTATTTT	CASSLGLAGVADTQYF
TRBD1	TRBJ2-1	few	TRBV2	TGTGCCAGCAGTCAGGAGGGACAGGGACCCAATGAGCAGTTCTTC	CASSQEGQGPNEQFF
NA	TRBJ2-7	NA	TRBV4-1	TGCGCCAGCAGCCAAGATATCACGGGAATCTACGAGCAGTACTTC	CASSQDITGIYEQYF
NA	TRBJ2-7	NA	TRBV27	TGTGCCAGCAGCCTATCTATCTCCTACGAGCAGTACTTC	CASSLSISYEQYF
TRBD1	TRBJ2-5	few	TRBV11-2	TGTGCCAGCAGCTTAGTGGCAGGGGGCGAGACCCAGTACTTC	CASSLVAGGETQYF
TRBD2	TRBJ2-1	few	TRBV7-8	TGTGCCAGTAACTCCTTCGGGGGGTTCAATGAGCAGTTCTTC	CASNSFGGFNEQFF
TRBD2	TRBJ2-1	NA	TRBV6-1	TGTGCCAGCAGTGCCGTAGCGGGAGGGCCCTCCAATGAGCAGTTCTTC	CASSAVAGGPSNEQFF
TRBD1	TRBJ1-2	NA	TRBV5-1	TGCGCCAGCAGCTTGGAGTGGGGACAGATCTATGGCTACACCTTC	CASSLEWGQIYGYTF
NA	TRBJ2-7	few	TRBV5-4	TGTGCCAGCAGCTTGGCCGAGGATGGCGAGCAGTACTTC	CASSLAEDGEQYF
TRBD2	TRBJ2-3	NA	TRBV27	TGTGCCAGCAGTTTATTGTCACTAGCGGGAAGCTTAGAGTATTTT	CASSLLSLAGSLEYF
NA	TRBJ1-1	few	TRBV9	TGTGCCAGCTCTCCGGGGGGCCGAACTGAAGCTTTCTTT	CASSPGGRTEAFF
NA	TRBJ1-2	few	TRBV27	TGTGCCAGCAGTTTGGGCCAGTCCTATGGCTACACCTTC	CASSLGQSYGYTF
NA	TRBJ2-3	few	TRBV5-4	TGTGCCAGCAGCTTTCACTACACAGATACGCAGTATTTT	CASSFHYTDTQYF
TRBD1	TRBJ2-1	NA	TRBV9	TGTGCCAGCAACTCCGGGACAGAGCGATACAATGAGCAGTTCTTC	CASNSGTERYNEQFF
NA	TRBJ1-2	many	TRBV6-5	TGTGCCAGCAGGGGAGGGGAGGTCTATGGCTACACCTTC	CASRGGEVYGYTF
NA	TRBJ2-5	NA	TRBV5-4	TGTGCCAGCAGCGGGAACGGGATAGTAAGGACCCAGTACTTC	CASSGNGIVRTQYF
TRBD1	TRBJ2-7	NA	TRBV6-5	TGTGCCAGCAGTTACAGGGCGGGACAGGGGTCCTACGAGCAGTACTTC	CASSYRAGQGSYEQYF
TRBD2	TRBJ2-1	few	TRBV5-1	TGCGCCAGCAGCTTGGCCGGGAGGGCAAACAATGAGCAGTTCTTC	CASSLAGRANNEQFF
TRBD1	TRBJ2-5	NA	TRBV7-9	TGTGCCAGCAGCATGACAGGGGAAGGAGAGACCCAGTACTTC	CASSMTGEGETQYF
NA	TRBJ1-1	few	TRBV11-1	TGTGCCAGCAGCTTAGGAGGAGTCACTGAAGCTTTCTTT	CASSLGGVTEAFF
TRBD1	TRBJ1-5	NA	TRBV19	TGTGCCAGTAGACTAACCGGGACAGGCAATCAGCCCCAGCATTTT	CASRLTGTGNQPQHF
NA	TRBJ2-6	few	TRBV4-2	TGTGCCAGCAGCCAAGGGGACACTGGGGCCAACGTCCTGACTTTC	CASSQGDTGANVLTF
NA	TRBJ2-3	few	TRBV15	TGTGCCACCAGCAGAGATCCTGTGGATACGCAGTATTTT	CATSRDPVDTQYF
NA	TRBJ1-5	few	TRBV5-5	TGTGCCAGCAGCCCGTCCCCTCGGGGGGCGAATCAGCCCCAGCATTTT	CASSPSPRGANQPQHF
NA	TRBJ2-3	few	TRBV10-1	TGCGCCAGCAGTGATTCCCAGGGGATAGTAGATACGCAGTATTTT	CASSDSQGIVDTQYF
NA	TRBJ2-3	NA	TRBV11-3	TGTGCCAGCAGCTTAGGTCGGGGAGATACGCAGTATTTT	CASSLGRGDTQYF
NA	TRBJ2-3	few	TRBV6-5	TGTGCCAGCAGTCGGGAAGATACGCAGTATTTT	CASSREDTQYF
NA	TRBJ2-1	few	TRBV19	TGTGCCACTTCCCTGAATGAGCAGTTCTTC	CATSLNEQFF
NA	TRBJ1-2	NA	TRBV28	TGTGCCAGCAGCTACAGGGACTATGGCTACACCTTC	CASSYRDYGYTF
NA	TRBJ2-2	NA	TRBV7-3	TGTGCCAGCAGCGACGGGGGTACCGGGGAGCTGTTTTTT	CASSDGGTGELFF
TRBD1	TRBJ1-4	NA	TRBV5-1	TGCGCCAGCAGCCGACAGGGGCCGCCGGAAAAACTGTTTTTT	CASSRQGPPEKLFF
NA	TRBJ1-1	NA	TRBV9	TGTGCCAGCAGCGTGGACAGCTTGAACACTGAAGCTTTCTTT	CASSVDSLNTEAFF
NA	TRBJ2-3	NA	TRBV21-1	TGTGCCAGCAGCAAAGAACAGGAAAGCACAGATACGCAGTATTTT	CASSKEQESTDTQYF
NA	TRBJ2-7	NA	TRBV7-8	TGTGCCAGCAGCTCCGTAAAACAGGGTAGTCAGTACTTC	CASSSVKQGSQYF
NA	TRBJ1-3	many	TRBV2	TGTGCCAGCAGTGTAATACAGATAACCTCTGGAAACACCATATATTTT	CASSVIQITSGNTIYF
NA	TRBJ2-1	few	TRBV12-5	TGTGCTAGTGGTTTGGTACAGGGTCCTTTCGGGGGGTACAATGAGCAGTTCTTC	CASGLVQGPFGGYNEQFF
TRBD1	TRBJ2-7	few	TRBV6-6	TGTGCCAGCAGTTCCCCGGACAGGAGCTACGAGCAGTACTTC	CASSSPDRSYEQYF
TRBD1	TRBJ2-6	few	TRBV27	TGTGCCAGCAGTCCTGACAGGGGAGTGTCTGGGGCCAACGTCCTGACTTTC	CASSPDRGVSGANVLTF